This T cell receptor (beta chain) emerged from a study of molecular identifiers for immune sequencing clone quantification. For the study at large: Four of five splits of RNA from roughly 20,000 or 100,000 naive CD8 cells were sequenced in replicates.

CDR1 and CDR2 from the germline V gene are SGHAT and FQNNGV. V lost 1 base to trimming and J lost 3 bases, with 9 bases between them. This CDR3 comprises 14 residues. TCRdb processed the PCR reads anew with MiXCR; each CDR3 protein has one entry. The data contain 600,000 to 650,000 distinct CDR3 sequences, approximately 20% of them singletons. Sequences were obtained from naive CD8+ T cells from blood, with Jurkat cell RNA spiked in. Subset noted: FACS-sorted CD8+CD4-CCR7+CD45RA+ naive T cells. The chain has TRBV11-2 and TRBJ1-1; D perhaps matches TRBD1 (6 bases). This clonotype originated in a human donor in good health. Some libraries in this study had Jurkat cell RNA spiked in. CDR3 sequence (DNA): TGTGCCAGCAGCTTAGGCAGGGGCTACACTGAAGCTTTCTTT. Protein product: CASSLGRGYTEAFF.